The sequence of this T cell receptor (beta chain) was determined in a study of blood T cell repertoires in COVID-19. The germline V and J ends were trimmed by 7 bases and 3 bases, with 10 bases remaining between them. Germline values: CDR1 LNHDA, CDR2 SQIVND (reference sequence). CDR3 size: 13 residues. Here immunoSEQ multiplex PCR was the method, and the copy in TCRdb shows in-frame clones only, minus some. This sample carries 250,000 to 300,000 clones, 87% of them seen once, and the ten largest clones take 2.2%. The source of this sequence is a woman between 45 and 60 years old who had recovered from COVID-19. The sample comprised peripheral blood. This chain connects TRBV19 to TRBJ1-5; D gene unclear. The CDR3 spells CASKPGNNQPQHF. CDR3 nucleotide sequence: TGTGCCAGTAAACCGGGGAACAATCAGCCCCAGCATTTT.